This note documents a single T cell receptor (beta chain) sequence. This sample is drawn from a study of shared clonotypes between healthy human individuals. Germline assignment: CDR1 SGHRS and CDR2 YFSETQ. Between the trimmed V and J ends, which lost 1 base and 6 bases, there was a span of 11 bases. The CDR3 runs to 14 residues. The assay was immunoSEQ multiplex PCR, and TCRdb's table has in-frame clones only and misses some. The table lists 550,000 to 800,000 clones, over 65% of them singletons. This TCR was recovered from a woman aged 25-40 years in good health. This sequence joins TRBV5-1 and TRBJ1-5; TRBD1 is a possible D gene (6 bases). The sequenced sample consisted of memory CD4+ T cells sorted from blood. Subset of the sample: CD45RA-negative fraction. CDR3 in DNA: TGCGCCAGCAGCTTGAAGGGGGAGGGTCAGCCCCAGCATTTT. Residues: CASSLKGEGQPQHF.